The source of this TCR beta chain is a study of control samples from healthy donors and cancer patients. The assay was immunoSEQ multiplex PCR, and TCRdb's table has in-frame clones only and misses some. This sample has approximately 93,000 clones, with approximately 91% found just once. CDR1 and CDR2 (germline): MRHNA, SNTAGT. The CDR3 contains 13 residues. V was pared by 0 bases and J by 10 bases, with 10 bases between. The sequencing sample was made of PBMCs. The chain recombines TRBV6-4 with TRBJ2-1; D might be TRBD1 (6 bases). This clonotype was sampled from a woman in her forties or fifties with colorectal cancer. CDR3 in amino acids: CASSDSQGGEQFF. The CDR3 DNA reads as TGTGCCAGCAGTGACTCACAGGGTGGGGAGCAGTTCTTC.